This T cell receptor (beta chain) was obtained from a study of blood T cell repertoires in COVID-19. Whole-study context: Both acute and convalescent COVID-19 samples were obtained from the United States, Italy and Spain.

CDR3 length: 14 residues. Deletions cut 2 bases from V and 0 bases from J, with 8 bases between. Germline V gene lookup returns CDR1 MNHNY and CDR2 SVGAGI (reference sequence). The Seattle patients, enrolled during active infection, were followed longitudinally. Generated by immunoSEQ multiplex PCR, the TCRdb table keeps only in-frame clones and is missing some. The table has fewer than 95,000 clones, roughly 70% seen once. Material for sequencing was peripheral blood. The V call is TRBV6-6, the J call TRBJ2-7; tentative D call: TRBD1 (6 bases). The source of this sequence is a man aged 65-85 years with COVID-19, enrolled during active disease. CDR3 in amino acids: CASSYQGSSYEQYF. CDR3 in DNA: TGTGCCAGCAGTTACCAGGGGAGCTCCTACGAGCAGTACTTC.